A selection of T cell receptor beta chains follows, all from one sample in a study of T cell responses to AZD1222 COVID-19 vaccine. Only in-frame clones appear in the TCRdb table, and some are missing; sequencing was by immunoSEQ multiplex PCR. The repertoire holds roughly 42,000 clones, with around 80% as singletons. Source: peripheral blood, taken on day 0 of AZD1222 vaccination. These TCRs come from an adult in good health. The CDR3 runs from the conserved cysteine through the conserved F or W. A D gene is named only where the DNA matches it firmly. Clone size, where shown, is once, few, many, or a class for clones that have expanded.

D | J | size | V | DNA | CDR3
NA | TRBJ2-7 | once | TRBV6-5 | TGTGCCAGCACCGAAAGAGTTTCCTACGAGCAGTACTTC | CASTERVSYEQYF
TRBD1 | TRBJ1-1 | NA | TRBV10-3 | TGTGCCATCAGTGATCCGGGACAGGGGGCCAGGAACACTGAAGCTTTCTTT | CAISDPGQGARNTEAFF
NA | TRBJ1-1 | NA | TRBV10-3 | TGTGCCATCAGTGAGTCCCGGACAGATAACACTGAAGCTTTCTTT | CAISESRTDNTEAFF
NA | TRBJ2-2 | NA | TRBV6-5 | TGTGCCAGCAACACGGGGGACACCGGGGAGCTGTTTTTT | CASNTGDTGELFF
NA | TRBJ2-3 | few | TRBV7-9 | TGTGCCAGCAGCCCCCTACCCACAGATACGCAGTATTTT | CASSPLPTDTQYF
TRBD1 | TRBJ1-2 | NA | TRBV6-1 | TGTGCCAGCAGTGATTTCGACAGGGGGCAGGGTGTCTATGGCTACACCTTC | CASSDFDRGQGVYGYTF
NA | TRBJ1-1 | NA | TRBV6-1 | TGTGCCAGCAGTACCCAACAGAACACTGAAGCTTTCTTT | CASSTQQNTEAFF
NA | TRBJ1-2 | NA | TRBV6-1 | TGTGCCAGCAGTGAACGGTGGCTGGGTGGCTACACCTTC | CASSERWLGGYTF
NA | TRBJ2-1 | NA | TRBV3-1/TRBV3-2 | TGTGCCAGCAGCCAACCGGGGGCCAGGAATGAGCAGTTCTTC | CASSQPGARNEQFF
NA | TRBJ1-3 | NA | TRBV29-1 | TGCAGCGCCCTTACCCCGACGAGCTCTGGAAACACCATATATTTT | CSALTPTSSGNTIYF
TRBD2 | TRBJ2-1 | NA | TRBV15 | TGTGCCACCAGCAGAGATCAAGCGGGGGGGCAAAATGAGCAGTTCTTC | CATSRDQAGGQNEQFF
TRBD2 | TRBJ2-1 | few | TRBV11-2 | TGTGCCAGCAGCTTAGCGGGGGGGCGGCATGAGCAGTTCTTC | CASSLAGGRHEQFF
TRBD2 | TRBJ2-7 | NA | TRBV18 | TGTGCCAGCTCACCGGGGGGGTCGACCCCCTACTTC | CASSPGGSTPYF
NA | TRBJ1-2 | NA | TRBV18 | TGTGCCAGCTCACTCCGGGTGGGAGCTAACTATGGCTACACCTTC | CASSLRVGANYGYTF
TRBD2 | TRBJ2-2 | NA | TRBV27 | TGTGCCAGCGGCGGGGGGATAACCGGGGAGCTGTTTTTT | CASGGGITGELFF
NA | TRBJ1-1 | NA | TRBV6-9 | TGTGCCAGCAGTTATCCGCGACCTGAGGGGAACACTGAAGCTTTCTTT | CASSYPRPEGNTEAFF
TRBD2 | TRBJ2-5 | few | TRBV7-9 | TGTGCCAGCAACCCCCGGAGGGAGCGGGGGAAAGAGACCCAGTACTTC | CASNPRRERGKETQYF
NA | TRBJ2-6 | NA | TRBV3-1/TRBV3-2 | TGTGCCAGCAGCCAACTACGCTCTGGGGCCAACGTCCTGACTTTC | CASSQLRSGANVLTF
NA | TRBJ2-1 | NA | TRBV5-4 | TGTGCCAGCAGCTTGGGCGGGCGCGGTAACAATGAGCAGTTCTTC | CASSLGGRGNNEQFF
NA | TRBJ2-1 | NA | TRBV7-9 | TGTGCCAGCAGCTTTACGGCGGAGCAGTTCTTC | CASSFTAEQFF
NA | TRBJ2-5 | NA | TRBV7-9 | TGTGCCATCCTCGGGGGCACCAACCAAGAGACCCAGTACTTC | CAILGGTNQETQYF
TRBD1 | TRBJ1-5 | NA | TRBV19 | TGTGCCAGTAGTATGGACAGGGGGCAGCCCCAGCATTTT | CASSMDRGQPQHF
NA | TRBJ2-3 | NA | TRBV12-5 | TGTGCTAGTGGTTCAGGGGATTATTCGGATACGCAGTATTTT | CASGSGDYSDTQYF
TRBD2 | TRBJ2-4 | NA | TRBV19 | TGTGCCAGTAGTACCATAGCGGGAGGGGCCAAAAACATTCAGTACTTC | CASSTIAGGAKNIQYF
NA | TRBJ2-7 | NA | TRBV19 | TGTGCCAGTAGTCACACAGTGACCTACGAGCAGTACTTC | CASSHTVTYEQYF
NA | TRBJ2-3 | NA | TRBV6-6 | TGTGCCAGCAGTTACGGCCGGGGACCAGATACGCAGTATTTT | CASSYGRGPDTQYF
TRBD2 | TRBJ2-5 | NA | TRBV28 | TGTGCCAGCAGTTCAAAACCGGGAGGGACTCGGGAGACCCAGTACTTC | CASSSKPGGTRETQYF
TRBD2 | TRBJ2-1 | NA | TRBV5-1 | TGCGCCAGCAGCCCACTGACTAGCGGGGTAAACAATGAGCAGTTCTTC | CASSPLTSGVNNEQFF
NA | TRBJ1-1 | NA | TRBV18 | TGTGCCAGCTCGCCACAGGAAATGAACACTGAAGCTTTCTTT | CASSPQEMNTEAFF
NA | TRBJ1-2 | NA | TRBV5-5 | TGTGCCAGCAGCTTCAGGGAGCACGGCTACACCTTC | CASSFREHGYTF
NA | TRBJ2-5 | NA | TRBV7-3 | TGTGCCAGCAGCCCCTCCTCGGGGCGAGGAGAGACCCAGTACTTC | CASSPSSGRGETQYF
TRBD1 | TRBJ1-2 | NA | TRBV5-6 | TGTGCCAGCGGAACCCCGACAGGGGGCCGGGGCTATGGCTACACCTTC | CASGTPTGGRGYGYTF
NA | TRBJ1-1 | once | TRBV14 | TGTGCCAGCAGCCGCCGGCACGTTAGGGATGAAGCTTTCTTT | CASSRRHVRDEAFF
NA | TRBJ2-5 | NA | TRBV19 | TGTGCCAGTAGTATTCGTTTACAGGCCCAAGAGACCCAGTACTTC | CASSIRLQAQETQYF
TRBD2 | TRBJ2-5 | few | TRBV9 | TGTGCCAGCAGCCCCACAGGACTAGTCGGGGTCGTAGAGACCCAGTACTTC | CASSPTGLVGVVETQYF
NA | TRBJ1-4 | once | TRBV12-3/TRBV12-4 | TGTGCCAGCAATCCAGGCGCCCATGAAAAACTGTTTTTT | CASNPGAHEKLFF
NA | TRBJ2-6 | NA | TRBV6-5 | TGTGCCAGCACCGAGACTAGCTCTGGGGCCAACGTCCTGACTTTC | CASTETSSGANVLTF
NA | TRBJ2-2 | NA | TRBV2 | TGTGCCAGCAGAGGTAGAACGAACACCGGGGAGCTGTTTTTT | CASRGRTNTGELFF
TRBD1 | TRBJ1-1 | NA | TRBV9 | TGTGCCAGCAGCGTACGCAGGGGGCTCGACACTGAAGCTTTCTTT | CASSVRRGLDTEAFF
NA | TRBJ1-5 | NA | TRBV4-2 | TGTGCCAGCAGCCAAGATGACCAGCCCCAGCATTTT | CASSQDDQPQHF
NA | TRBJ1-6 | NA | TRBV19 | TGTGCCAGCTCCCTTGAAGCGGCCTCACCCCTCCACTTT | CASSLEAASPLHF
TRBD1 | TRBJ1-4 | NA | TRBV28 | TGTGCCAGCAGAACGGGACAGGGCTCCGAAAAACTGTTTTTT | CASRTGQGSEKLFF
NA | TRBJ2-1 | NA | TRBV10-2 | TGCGCCAGCAGTGAGTATACAGTATACAATGAGCAGTTCTTC | CASSEYTVYNEQFF
NA | TRBJ1-6 | once | TRBV19 | TGTGCCAGTAGTTACAGGGTACGCAATTCACCCCTCCACTTT | CASSYRVRNSPLHF
TRBD2 | TRBJ2-3 | NA | TRBV5-1 | TGCGCCAGCAGCTTGGAATTTGGGTTAGCGGGGGGAGTAAATACGCAGTATTTT | CASSLEFGLAGGVNTQYF
NA | TRBJ2-3 | NA | TRBV5-8 | TGTGCCAGCAGCTACCGGGCAGTATTGGATACGCAGTATTTT | CASSYRAVLDTQYF
NA | TRBJ2-7 | NA | TRBV12-3/TRBV12-4 | TGTGCCACCAGTCGCGGGGAGGCCTACGAGCAGTACTTC | CATSRGEAYEQYF
NA | TRBJ2-3 | once | TRBV30 | TGTGCCTGGGGGATACAGGGCACAGATACGCAGTATTTT | CAWGIQGTDTQYF
NA | TRBJ1-1 | NA | TRBV6-6 | TGTGCCAGCAGTTACGTTGAGACCACTGAAGCTTTCTTT | CASSYVETTEAFF
TRBD1 | TRBJ2-1 | NA | TRBV10-3 | TGTGCCATCAGGGACGACAGGGGCCCGAACAATGAGCAGTTCTTC | CAIRDDRGPNNEQFF
NA | TRBJ1-6 | NA | TRBV11-3 | TGTGCCAGCACCCTGGACGGTTTTGCGCCCCTCCACTTT | CASTLDGFAPLHF
NA | TRBJ2-7 | NA | TRBV11-3 | TGTGCCAGCAGCTTAAGGTCGGGGGCCTACGAGCAGTACTTC | CASSLRSGAYEQYF
TRBD1 | TRBJ1-5 | few | TRBV4-2 | TGTGCCAGCAGCCAAGATGAGACAGGGGGATCTGGTTATCAGCCCCAGCATTTT | CASSQDETGGSGYQPQHF
NA | TRBJ1-3 | NA | TRBV5-6 | TGTGCCAGCAGCTTGATTGGAGGGACTGGAAACACCATATATTTT | CASSLIGGTGNTIYF
NA | TRBJ1-2 | NA | TRBV2 | TGTGCCAGCAGTGAGGGAGCAGACTCCTATGGCTACACCTTC | CASSEGADSYGYTF
NA | TRBJ1-2 | NA | TRBV7-2 | TGTGCCAGCAGCTTAGACAGGGAGTCGGGCTACACCTTC | CASSLDRESGYTF
NA | TRBJ2-5 | NA | TRBV6-2/TRBV6-3 | TGTGCCAGCAGCCTCAGAGCCGTAGAGACCCAGTACTTC | CASSLRAVETQYF